The subject of this entry is one T cell receptor (beta chain). Its antigen is not known. This record belongs to a study of TIL therapy for anti-PD-1-resistant metastatic lung cancer. Study-level information: Patients then received nivolumab; progressors got lymphodepletion, TIL and IL-2. Study-level findings and limits: Treatment-naive, never-smoker and oncogene-addicted patients were overrepresented in this highly selected cohort.

With 7 bases removed from V and 4 bases from J, the gap between germline ends came to 13 bases. CDR1 MNHEY and CDR2 SVGAGI come from the germline V gene. This CDR3 has 13 amino acids. The immunoSEQ assay was v3. Here immunoSEQ multiplex PCR was the method, and the copy in TCRdb shows in-frame clones only, minus some. The data show roughly 57,000 clones, with more than 80% seen just once and 2.9% held by the top ten. Time point denoted: pre-treatment sample, taken before nivolumab and TIL therapy. The starting material was blood, obtained at baseline. The genes are TRBV6-5 and TRBJ1-1; D may be TRBD1 (5 bases). This receptor was identified in a person aged 30 to 80 with non-small cell lung cancer. The CDR3 protein is CASNWGRGTEAFF. The CDR3 DNA reads as TGTGCCAGCAACTGGGGGAGAGGCACTGAAGCTTTCTTT.